This T cell receptor beta chain was sequenced for a study of shared clonotypes between healthy human individuals. General study findings and limits: In general, naive subsets displayed greater estimated richness than memory subsets did.

Some 30,000 T cell genomes (approximately 210 ng DNA) went into each sorted-subset replicate. In the authors' methods: Filtering differed since immunoSEQ provided only junctions, with no quality scores. The method was immunoSEQ multiplex PCR; TCRdb's version includes in-frame clones alone and lacks a portion of them. That table supplies the V and J calls and clone size; D and trimming were determined from the DNA. The sample includes some 2 million clones, about 95% of them seen just once. Concerning this clone: Antigen: not known.

CDR1 is SGHVS, CDR2 FQNEAQ, per germline. CDR3 length: 16 residues. Trimming removed 0 bases at V and 7 bases at J, with 19 bases between. Selected positively for CCR7 and CD45RO-negative, naive CD8 cells excluded terminally differentiated effector memory CD45RA+ cells. Nashville, Tennessee was home to all donors, who were Caucasian adults. This chain uses TRBV7-8 with TRBJ2-7; no clear D. This clonotype was obtained from a young man in good health. The specimen sequenced was naive CD8+ T cells sorted from blood. DNA for the CDR3: TGTGCCAGCAGCTTAGCAAGAGGACCACTCACGGAGGAGCAGTACTTC. Residues: CASSLARGPLTEEQYF.